A selection of T cell receptor beta chains follows, all from one sample in a study of blood T cell repertoires in COVID-19. Some clones are missing from TCRdb's copy, which holds only in-frame ones; the method was immunoSEQ multiplex PCR. The sample carries fewer than 350,000 clones, around 90% recorded once. The sequenced sample consisted of peripheral blood. The source of these receptors is a woman in her twenties or thirties with COVID-19, enrolled during active disease. CDR3s include the opening cysteine and the closing phenylalanine or tryptophan. A D gene is named only where the DNA matches it firmly. Size values are once, few and many counts, or a class for expanded clones, and some rows have none.

size: -; J: TRBJ2-1; D: -; V: TRBV18; CDR3: CASSPRTDYNEQFF; DNA: TGTGCCAGCTCACCAAGGACAGACTACAATGAGCAGTTCTTC
size: -; J: TRBJ1-3; D: -; V: TRBV28; CDR3: CASSSPVASSGNTIYF; DNA: TGTGCCAGCAGTTCCCCCGTGGCCAGCTCTGGAAACACCATATATTTT
size: -; J: TRBJ2-1; D: TRBD2; V: TRBV7-2; CDR3: CASSASGTSGYNEQFF; DNA: TGTGCCAGCAGCGCTTCCGGGACTAGCGGTTACAATGAGCAGTTCTTC
size: -; J: TRBJ2-1; D: TRBD2; V: TRBV6-5; CDR3: CASRESGTGEQFF; DNA: TGTGCCAGCAGAGAGAGCGGGACGGGTGAGCAGTTCTTC
size: -; J: TRBJ2-3; D: TRBD2; V: TRBV6-1; CDR3: CASSEGLAGDATDTQYF; DNA: TGTGCCAGCAGTGAAGGTCTAGCGGGAGACGCCACAGATACGCAGTATTTT
size: -; J: TRBJ1-5; D: -; V: TRBV28; CDR3: CASRMTGNNQPQHF; DNA: TGTGCCAGCAGAATGACAGGTAACAATCAGCCCCAGCATTTT
size: -; J: TRBJ1-2; D: TRBD1; V: TRBV7-2; CDR3: CASSFKGTGAGYTF; DNA: TGTGCCAGCAGCTTTAAGGGGACAGGGGCTGGCTACACCTTC
size: once; J: TRBJ2-5; D: -; V: TRBV18; CDR3: CASSQDGGEQETQYF; DNA: TGTGCCAGCTCACAGGATGGAGGGGAGCAAGAGACCCAGTACTTC
size: -; J: TRBJ2-2; D: TRBD1; V: TRBV4-3; CDR3: CASSQDSPGQGPSGELFF; DNA: TGCGCCAGCAGCCAAGATTCTCCGGGACAGGGTCCCTCCGGGGAGCTGTTTTTT
size: once; J: TRBJ1-6; D: -; V: TRBV5-8; CDR3: CASSLGVTLNSPLHF; DNA: TGTGCCAGCAGCTTGGGAGTAACCTTAAATTCACCCCTCCACTTT